These T cell receptor beta chains were read from a single sample in a study of CD8 T cells in Susac syndrome. One entry per CDR3 protein, called by TCRdb with MiXCR from the immunoSEQ multiplex PCR reads. This repertoire shows more than 70,000 distinct CDR3 sequences, over 80% found once; its top ten account for around 0.31%. Sequencing input: CD8+ T cells from PBMCs. The receptor source for this set is a human donor in good health. Each CDR3 is given without its conserved first and last residue. The D gene is left open where the match is weak.

V	D	J	CDR3
TRBV4-1	NA	TRBJ2-1	ASSPTQGTEQF
TRBV15	NA	TRBJ1-5	ATSGPTKGDQPQH
TRBV5-6	NA	TRBJ2-7	ASSLESGKGYEQY
TRBV9	NA	TRBJ1-5	ASSGGGRHQPQH
TRBV9	NA	TRBJ2-1	ASSVGGGDPYNEQF
TRBV20-1	NA	TRBJ1-4	SARDHGTNEKLF
TRBV7-9	TRBD1	TRBJ2-5	ASSPHRGYLGETQY
TRBV6-1	NA	TRBJ1-1	ASSDLGGTEAF
TRBV14	TRBD1	TRBJ1-4	ASSQRDRDEKLF
TRBV19	NA	TRBJ2-1	ASSTVLGGDEQF
TRBV7-2	TRBD2	TRBJ2-3	ASSLRGGAGGRTDTQY
TRBV3-1	NA	TRBJ2-7	ASSQVGIVYEQY
TRBV7-8	NA	TRBJ1-5	ASSLMDPWGNQPQH
TRBV4-1	NA	TRBJ1-2	ASSQNLGREYGYT
TRBV11-2	NA	TRBJ2-2	ASSGYLNTGELF
TRBV2	TRBD1	TRBJ1-2	ASSEDPGGANYGYT
TRBV6-5	NA	TRBJ2-5	ASSYVLYETQY
TRBV5-1	NA	TRBJ1-1	ASSSGPEAEAF
TRBV20-1	NA	TRBJ2-7	SARDRLATYEQY
TRBV11-2	NA	TRBJ1-1	ASSEELNTEAF
TRBV27	TRBD2	TRBJ2-3	ASSFTSGVPDTQY
TRBV24-1	NA	TRBJ2-2	ATSDGRADTGELF
TRBV6-6	NA	TRBJ1-5	ASSYYQQGNQPQH
TRBV4-1	TRBD2	TRBJ2-1	ASSSSGVAV
TRBV29-1	NA	TRBJ2-7	SVGGQSHEQY
TRBV7-9	NA	TRBJ1-2	ASTWGGDGYT
TRBV3-1	NA	TRBJ2-1	ASSQTGYSYNEQF
TRBV3-1	NA	TRBJ2-6	ASSWGFSGANVLT
TRBV29-1	TRBD1	TRBJ2-7	SVPHTGGEQY
TRBV4-1	TRBD1	TRBJ1-1	ASSGRQGEAEAF
TRBV12-3/TRBV12-4	NA	TRBJ2-5	ASSLGFQETQY
TRBV6-5	NA	TRBJ2-7	ASSYSKASYEQY
TRBV6-2/TRBV6-3	NA	TRBJ1-4	ASSTPGPREKLF
TRBV27	NA	TRBJ1-3	ASSLSAGASGNTIY
TRBV6-5	NA	TRBJ1-2	ASTPGGPYGYT
TRBV13	NA	TRBJ2-7	ASSTRQYYEQY
TRBV4-2	NA	TRBJ2-7	ASSQDGESSYEQY